The 18 T cell receptor beta chains given below trace back to one sample, sequenced in a study of cytomegalovirus exposure and HLA in healthy donors. Primers included in the PCR were 60 Vbeta and 13 Jbeta primers. Profiling relied on immunoSEQ multiplex PCR, and the TCRdb table lists in-frame clones only, not all of them. This table holds some 110,000 clones, 75% to 85% found once. Sequencing used PBMCs. All receptors derive from a man aged 35 to 55 in good health and CMV-seronegative.

The chain joins TRBV19 to TRBJ2-4; tentatively, D is TRBD1 (6 bases). Looked up from germline, CDR1 is LNHDA and CDR2 is SQIVND (reference sequence). Between the trimmed V and J ends, which lost 0 bases and 3 bases, there was a span of 12 bases. The CDR3 sequence is 16 residues long. Written as DNA, the CDR3 is TGTGCCAGTAGTATAGACCCAGGGGCAGTCAAAAACATTCAGTACTTC. This codes for CASSIDPGAVKNIQYF.

This chain links TRBV18 with TRBJ2-7; tentative D call: TRBD1 (5 bases). The V and J ends lost 3 bases and 10 bases respectively, with 16 bases between them. Germline V CDR1 and CDR2: KGHSH, LQKENI. This CDR3 spans 13 amino acids. DNA for the CDR3: TGTGCCAGCTCACCGTCAGGGATTCGAACCCAGTACTTC. As protein: CASSPSGIRTQYF.

This clone was picked up a small number of times. The chain links TRBV6-6 to TRBJ2-3, with D possibly matching TRBD1 (6 bases). The CDR3 spans 13 residues. From germline, CDR1 is MNHNY and CDR2 SVGAGI (reference sequence). V dropped 4 bases and J dropped 7 bases, with 12 bases sitting between them. DNA of the CDR3: TGTGCCAGCAGTTCAACAGGGCCATATACGCAGTATTTT. Its translation is CASSSTGPYTQYF.

In this sample, this clone turned up a few times. The V call is TRBV30, the J call TRBJ2-2; 11 bases match TRBD1. Germline V CDR1 and CDR2: GTSNPN, SVGIG (reference sequence). The CDR3 length is 15 residues. The trim removed 5 bases at V and 5 bases at J, leaving 7 bases unmatched. CDR3 DNA: TGTGCCTGGCACTCCGGGACAGGGGGAACCGGGGAGCTGTTTTTT. This codes for CAWHSGTGGTGELFF.

Regarding this clone: The junction shows a germline mismatch at one end, possibly a read error. The chain is built from TRBV9 and TRBJ2-6, with D maybe TRBD2 (7 bases). This CDR3 contains 16 residues. The V gene's germline CDR1 is SGDLS and CDR2 YYNGEE. DNA for the CDR3: TGTGCCAGCAGCCTCAAGGGGGGGGCTGGGGCCAACGGCCTGACTTTC. Protein: CASSLKGGAGANGLTF. Full variable domain (outside the CDR3, taken from reference TRBV9 and TRBJ2-6): DSGVTQTPKHLITATGQRVTLRCSPRSGDLSVYWYQQSLDQGLQFLIQYYNGEERAKGNILERFSAQQFPDLHSELNLSSLELGDSALYFCASSLKGGAGANGLTFGAGSRLTVL.

As concerns this clone: Other DNA sequences in the same sample also yield this CDR3. This sequence joins TRBV27 and TRBJ1-5; unclear D gene. This CDR3 is 13 amino acids long. V was cut by 4 bases and J by 6 bases, with 10 bases left in between. From germline, CDR1 is MNHEY and CDR2 SMNVEV (reference sequence). The CDR3 protein is CASSWAGGQPQHF. The CDR3 DNA reads TGTGCCAGCAGTTGGGCCGGAGGTCAGCCCCAGCATTTT.

The genes are TRBV18 and TRBJ1-6; 9 nucleotides agree with TRBD1. Trimming took 2 bases from V and 14 from J; bases not matched to a gene: 10. There are 15 residues in the CDR3. CDR1 is KGHSH and CDR2 is LQKENI in the germline V gene. In DNA form, the CDR3 reads TGTGCCAGCTCACCAACCCGGGACAGGGTTGCCACCCTCCACTTT. Translated, it gives CASSPTRDRVATLHF.

J is TRBJ1-4 and V is TRBV15, with 7 bases identical to TRBD1. This CDR3 contains 15 residues. Germline V gene sequence: CDR1 LNHNV, CDR2 YYDKDF (reference sequence). The ends lost 1 base at V and 8 bases at J; junction bases unmatched: 7. The CDR3 loop is CATSRGRQGQEKLFF. The DNA of the CDR3 is TGTGCCACCAGCAGAGGACGACAGGGCCAGGAAAAACTGTTTTTT.

This chain connects TRBV27 to TRBJ2-5, with TRBD1 identical over 8 bases. This CDR3 has 14 residues. Germline V lookup: CDR1 MNHEY, CDR2 SMNVEV (reference sequence). V was clipped by 5 bases and J by 5 bases; unmatched bases: 7. The CDR3 loop is CASSLHRGTETQYF. CDR3 bases: TGTGCCAGCAGTCTCCACAGGGGGACGGAGACCCAGTACTTC.

This chain connects TRBV5-1 to TRBJ2-3; TRBD1 matches 7 bases. The V gene end was trimmed by 4 bases and the J gene end by 0 bases; junction bases not matched to a gene: 8. The CDR3 is 16 amino acids. CDR1 is SGHRS and CDR2 is YFSETQ in the germline V gene. The CDR3 nucleotides read TGCGCCAGCAGCCCGACAGGGATGGGGAGCACAGATACGCAGTATTTT. This sequence encodes CASSPTGMGSTDTQYF.

About this clone: Different DNA sequences within this sample yield the same CDR3. The chain recombines TRBV5-1 with TRBJ2-5; 7 bases align to TRBD2. CDR3 length: 14 amino acids. Trimming took 1 base from V and 1 from J; bases not matched to a gene: 1. Germline V gene sequence: CDR1 SGHRS, CDR2 YFSETQ. The CDR3 DNA reads TGCGCCAGCAGCTTGAGCGGGGTCCAAGAGACCCAGTACTTC. It encodes CASSLSGVQETQYF. Full variable domain (rest looked up from reference TRBV5-1 and TRBJ2-5): KAGVTQTPRYLIKTRGQQVTLSCSPISGHRSVSWYQQTPGQGLQFLFEYFSETQRNKGNFPGRFSGRQFSNSRSEMNVSTLELGDSALYLCASSLSGVQETQYFGPGTRLLVL.

The CDR3 sequence is CASSPGQGKASGANVLTF. In DNA form, the CDR3 reads TGTGCCAGCAGCCCTGGACAGGGAAAGGCGTCTGGGGCCAACGTCCTGACTTTC. The V gene is TRBV7-9, the J gene TRBJ2-6; 8 bases match TRBD1. J was trimmed by 1 base and V by 5 bases; bases with no gene match: 10. The CDR3 covers 18 residues. CDR1 SEHNR and CDR2 FQNEAQ come from the germline V gene (reference sequence).

The V and J genes are TRBV7-3 and TRBJ1-1; 7 positions agree with TRBD1. Germline V gives CDR1 SGHTA, CDR2 FQGTGA. CDR3 size: 14 residues. After removal of 2 bases from V and 3 bases from J, the junction contained 3 bases not matched to a gene. CDR3 loop: CASSLGGQHTEAFF. The CDR3 region has the DNA TGTGCCAGCAGCTTAGGGGGACAGCACACTGAAGCTTTCTTT.

This chain connects TRBV18 to TRBJ2-1, with D tentatively TRBD1 (6 bases). The V end lost 3 bases, the J end lost 7 bases, and 10 bases lay between the germline ends. Germline CDR1 and CDR2: KGHSH and LQKENI. The CDR3 is made up of 13 amino acids. The CDR3 spells CASSPLRGNEQFF. DNA of the CDR3: TGTGCCAGCTCACCCCTGAGGGGGAATGAGCAGTTCTTC.

The CDR3 sequence: CASILGQRGFDEQFF. DNA for the CDR3: TGTGCCAGCATCCTAGGCCAGCGGGGGTTTGATGAGCAGTTCTTC. The genes are TRBV2 and TRBJ2-1, with 8 nucleotides matching TRBD2. Germline V gene lookup returns CDR1 SNHLY and CDR2 FYNNEI. This CDR3 has 15 residues. Trimming cost V 7 bases and J 8 bases; bases outside gene matches: 13.

This clone was counted once. The rearrangement uses TRBV6-6 and TRBJ1-5, with a tentative D call TRBD1 (6 bases). The CDR3 totals 15 residues. The germline gives CDR1 MNHNY, CDR2 SVGAGI (reference sequence). The V and J ends lost 4 bases and 1 base respectively, with 11 bases between them. The CDR3 region is CASSSEGQSNQPQHF. The CDR3 bases are TGTGCCAGCAGTTCAGAAGGACAGAGCAATCAGCCCCAGCATTTT.

V usage is TRBV5-1 and J usage is TRBJ2-7, with 12 nucleotides matching TRBD1. The CDR3 spans 15 residues. After removal of 4 bases from V and 5 bases from J, the junction contained 7 bases not matched to a gene. Germline values: CDR1 SGHRS, CDR2 YFSETQ. The CDR3 loop reads CASSGGTGGFHEQYF. As DNA, the CDR3 is TGCGCCAGCAGCGGGGGGACAGGGGGCTTCCACGAGCAGTACTTC. Complete variable domain (other parts from reference TRBV5-1 and TRBJ2-7): KAGVTQTPRYLIKTRGQQVTLSCSPISGHRSVSWYQQTPGQGLQFLFEYFSETQRNKGNFPGRFSGRQFSNSRSEMNVSTLELGDSALYLCASSGGTGGFHEQYFGPGTRLTVT.

The V call is TRBV28, the J call TRBJ1-5; 12 nucleotides match TRBD1. The CDR3 has 16 amino acids. Germline V CDR1 and CDR2: MDHEN, SYDVKM. The V gene end was trimmed by 1 base and the J gene end by 5 bases; junction bases not matched to a gene: 3. The CDR3 sequence: CASSLSGQGADQPQHF. CDR3 sequence (DNA): TGTGCCAGCAGTTTATCGGGACAGGGGGCCGATCAGCCCCAGCATTTT.